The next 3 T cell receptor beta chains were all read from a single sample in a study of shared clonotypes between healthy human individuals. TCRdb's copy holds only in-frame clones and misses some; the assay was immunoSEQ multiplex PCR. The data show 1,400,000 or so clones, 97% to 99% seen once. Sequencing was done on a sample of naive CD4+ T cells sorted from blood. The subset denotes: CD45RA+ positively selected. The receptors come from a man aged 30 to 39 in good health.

Here the CDR3 reads CSVVGGAAGYTF. CDR3 DNA: TGCAGCGTTGTGGGAGGGGCCGCTGGCTACACCTTC. V usage is TRBV29-1 and J usage is TRBJ1-2; perhaps TRBD1 as D (5 bases). Trimming left V 4 bases short and J 7 bases short, with 13 bases between. Germline V gene lookup returns CDR1 SQVTM and CDR2 ANQGSEA. This CDR3 has 12 amino acids.

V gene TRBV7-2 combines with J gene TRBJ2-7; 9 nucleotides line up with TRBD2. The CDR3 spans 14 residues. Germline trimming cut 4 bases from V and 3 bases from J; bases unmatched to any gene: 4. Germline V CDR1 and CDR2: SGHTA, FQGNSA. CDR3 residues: CASSSVTSGYEQYF. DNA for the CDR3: TGTGCCAGCAGCTCCGTGACTAGCGGCTACGAGCAGTACTTC. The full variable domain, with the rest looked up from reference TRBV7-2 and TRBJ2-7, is GAGVSQSPSNKVTEKGKDVELRCDPISGHTALYWYRQSLGQGLEFLIYFQGNSAPDKSGLPSDRFSAERTGGSVSTLTIQRTQQEDSAVYLCASSSVTSGYEQYFGPGTRLTVT.

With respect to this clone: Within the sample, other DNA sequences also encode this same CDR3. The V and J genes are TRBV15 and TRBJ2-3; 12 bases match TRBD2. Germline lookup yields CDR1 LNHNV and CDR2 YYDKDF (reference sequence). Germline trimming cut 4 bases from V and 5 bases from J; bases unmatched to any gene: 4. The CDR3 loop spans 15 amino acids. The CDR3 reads CATSTSSGRGDTQYF. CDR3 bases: TGTGCCACCAGCACGTCTAGCGGGAGGGGAGATACGCAGTATTTT.